Reported below is one T cell receptor beta chain. Its antigen is unidentified. At one boundary the junction diverges from the germline segment, which might be a read error. TCR beta cDNA was reverse-transcribed from 500 ng of total RNA. The reaction used a constant-region primer and ProtoScript II reverse transcriptase. Employing slightly modified ARM-PCR, three nested multiplex PCR rounds were run, and these gave rise to the TCR beta libraries. Both of the initial two PCR rounds ran for around 9 cycles and employed TRBV1-TRBV30 forward primers alongside a C-beta reverse primer. TCRdb reprocessed the multiplex PCR reads with MiXCR, giving one entry per CDR3 protein. The repertoire includes around 79,000 distinct CDR3 sequences, under 75% of them detected once, and approximately 27% sits in the top ten. Each 20-30 mg portion of unsorted bulk tissue served as the source for co-extraction of RNA and DNA. Cases comprised patients with primary liver carcinoma who received surgical resection. The patients carried chronic HBV infection and had received no treatment.

CDR3 length: 12 amino acids. The germline V gene encodes CDR1 SGHAT and CDR2 FQNNGV. The sample is drawn from a study of tumor-infiltrating lymphocytes in primary liver carcinoma. Study summary: The study reported T1-T3 N0M0 tumors spanning 4.2 to 10 cm.

Findings of the study overall: The 250 largest clones made up significantly more of tumor than blood repertoires (p = 0.039).

The V gene is TRBV11-2, the J gene TRBJ2-7; D is perhaps TRBD1 (6 bases). Source material: tumor-adjacent normal liver tissue. The clonotype originates from a man aged 40-50 years with primary liver carcinoma and hepatitis B virus infection. CDR3 loop: CARSSGPWGRYF. CDR3 coding DNA: TGTGCCAGAAGCTCGGGGCCGTGGGGGCGGTACTTC.